The 20 T cell receptor beta chains reported below all come from one sample, sequenced in a study of blood T cells in healthy people across ages. Primed by a sample-barcoded 5' primer and a J-beta primer mix, a second PCR proceeded for about 6 to 12 cycles. TCRdb re-called the 5' RACE reads with MiXCR, one entry per CDR3 protein. The sample yields hundreds of thousands of distinct CDR3 sequences, roughly 34% seen once. Sequencing used blood. The source is a man aged 18 to 35 in good health.

This clonotype has a handful of counts. The V gene is TRBV7-2, the J gene TRBJ1-2; D call uncertain. This CDR3 is built from 15 residues. From germline, CDR1 is SGHTA and CDR2 FQGNSA. Trimming stripped 5 bases from V and 3 bases from J, with 16 bases between. The CDR3 DNA reads TGTGCCAGCAGCCCGCCGGGGTCCTCGGACTATGGCTACACCTTC. Protein sequence: CASSPPGSSDYGYTF.

This chain connects TRBV4-1 to TRBJ1-2; 9 nucleotides match TRBD1. The germline V gene has CDR1 MGHRA and CDR2 YSYEKL. CDR3 length: 15 amino acids. V trimming: 1 base; J trimming: 7 bases; junction bases outside the gene matches: 7. DNA for the CDR3: TGCGCCAGCAGCCAAGGGACAGGGGAAGTAGGTGGCTACACCTTC. Translation gives CASSQGTGEVGGYTF.

The chain carries TRBV9 and TRBJ1-1, with unresolved D. The CDR3 consists of 14 residues. Germline V gives CDR1 SGDLS, CDR2 YYNGEE. V gave up 0 bases and J gave up 1 base, with 7 bases separating them. The CDR3 sequence is CASSVGPPNTEAFF. The CDR3 DNA reads TGTGCCAGCAGCGTAGGTCCTCCGAACACTGAAGCTTTCTTT.

The V gene is TRBV7-2, the J gene TRBJ2-3; TRBD2 matches at 7 bases. V was clipped by 5 bases and J by 2 bases; unmatched bases: 10. The CDR3 spans 16 residues. The germline gives CDR1 SGHTA, CDR2 FQGNSA. The CDR3 DNA follows: TGTGCCAGCAGCCCGCACCCAGCGGGGACCACAGATACGCAGTATTTT. Translated, it gives CASSPHPAGTTDTQYF.

This clonotype was counted only a few times. CDR3 protein: CASIFLNTEAFF. CDR3 coding DNA: TGTGCCAGCATTTTCCTGAACACTGAAGCTTTCTTT. V gene TRBV16 combines with J gene TRBJ1-1; D unclear. Deletions cut 7 bases from V and 0 bases from J, with 6 bases between. This CDR3 comprises 12 residues. CDR1 and CDR2 (germline): KGHSY, FQNENV. The full variable domain, with the rest looked up from reference TRBV16 and TRBJ1-1, is GEEVAQTPKHLVRGEGQKAKLYCAPIKGHSYVFWYQQVLKNEFKFLISFQNENVFDETGMPKERFSAKCLPNSPCSLEIQATKLEDSAVYFCASIFLNTEAFFGQGTRLTVV.

This chain connects TRBV20-1 to TRBJ2-1, with TRBD2 matching 14 bases. This CDR3 has 14 amino acids. The ends lost 6 bases at V and 7 bases at J; junction bases unmatched: 5. The germline V gene encodes CDR1 DFQATT and CDR2 SNEGSKA (reference sequence). For the CDR3, the DNA is TGCAGTGCCCCCAGGACTAGCGGGGGGAATGAGCAGTTCTTC. This translates into CSAPRTSGGNEQFF.

A note on this clonotype: This may arise from a read error, as a much more abundant clone is one base away. V gene TRBV7-9 combines with J gene TRBJ2-5, with D unresolved. The CDR3 loop spans 12 amino acids. Germline V gives CDR1 SEHNR, CDR2 FQNEAQ (reference sequence). The CDR3 DNA reads TGTTCCAGCAGCTTAGCAGAAGAGACCCAGTACTTC. It codes for CSSSLAEETQYF. Complete variable domain (other parts from reference TRBV7-9 and TRBJ2-5): DTGVSQNPRHKITKRGQNVTFRCDPISEHNRLYWYRQTLGQGPEFLTYFQNEAQLEKSRLLSDRFSAERPKGSFSTLEIQRTEQGDSAMYLCSSSLAEETQYFGPGTRLLVL.

Notes on this clonotype: Possible read error: a much larger clone is one base away. V and J are TRBV20-1 and TRBJ2-1; TRBD2 matches 11 bases. This CDR3 spans 19 amino acids. CDR1 and CDR2 (germline): DFQATT, SNEGSKA (reference sequence). The CDR3 protein is CSARGVPSGGTSSHNEQFF. The CDR3 coding sequence is TGCAGTGCTAGAGGAGTGCCTAGCGGGGGGACCAGCTCCCACAATGAGCAGTTCTTC.

This sequence joins TRBV20-1 and TRBJ2-3, with unresolved D. Germline CDR1 is DFQATT and CDR2 is SNEGSKA (reference sequence). The CDR3 covers 13 residues. V lost 3 bases and J 2 bases, leaving 9 bases between the germline ends. The CDR3 spells CSASLGFTDTQYF. CDR3 nucleotides: TGCAGTGCTAGTTTGGGTTTCACAGATACGCAGTATTTT.

A note on this clonotype: The CDR3 carries no conserved terminal phenylalanine or tryptophan, so it likely arises from a read error. The chain has TRBV12-3 or TRBV12-4 and TRBJ1-1, with D unresolved. Trimming removed 7 bases at V and 1 base at J, with 10 bases between. The CDR3 covers 13 residues. CDR3 amino acids: CASTLGKNTEAFL. The CDR3, as DNA: TGTGCCAGCACCTTAGGGAAGAACACTGAAGCTTTCCTT.

This rearrangement joins TRBV10-3 to TRBJ2-7; 8 bases are shared with TRBD1. The V segment lost 2 bases and the J segment 7 bases; nucleotides outside the gene matches: 16. CDR1 ENHRY and CDR2 SYGVKD come from the germline V gene. The CDR3 runs to 17 residues. CDR3 sequence: CAISETLTGTGHNEQYF. In DNA, the CDR3 is TGTGCCATCAGTGAGACCCTGACCGGGACAGGTCACAATGAGCAGTACTTC.

In its sample, this clonotype was seen a few times. The rearrangement links TRBV12-3 or TRBV12-4 to TRBJ2-7; TRBD1 agrees at 8 bases. With 8 bases clipped from V and 0 bases from J, the junction kept 6 bases outside the gene matches. The CDR3 is made up of 14 amino acids. Written as DNA, the CDR3 is TGTGCCAGCGCCACAGGGGGGAGCTCCTACGAGCAGTACTTC. Amino acid sequence: CASATGGSSYEQYF.

The V and J genes are TRBV6-2 or TRBV6-3 and TRBJ2-1; 7 nucleotides match TRBD2. V lost 2 bases to trimming and J lost 6 bases; unmatched junction nucleotides: 4. Germline V gene data show CDR1 as MNHEY and CDR2 as SVGEGT. The length of the CDR3 is 14 residues. The CDR3 DNA reads as TGTGCCAGCAGTTACAATAGCGGGTTCAATGAGCAGTTCTTC. Translating it yields CASSYNSGFNEQFF.

V usage is TRBV29-1 and J usage is TRBJ2-7; the D gene is possibly TRBD2 (6 bases). Germline assignment: CDR1 SQVTM and CDR2 ANQGSEA. The CDR3 contains 15 residues. The germline V and J ends were trimmed by 1 base and 3 bases, with 16 bases remaining between them. CDR3 amino acids: CSVEAGQGGVYEQYF. CDR3 nucleotides: TGCAGCGTTGAAGCCGGGCAGGGAGGAGTCTACGAGCAGTACTTC.

As regards this clonotype: Germline is not matched at one junction end, which may reflect a read error. The chain has TRBV4-2 and TRBJ2-1; possibly TRBD2 for D (6 bases). This CDR3 has 15 amino acids. Per the germline V gene, CDR1 is LGHNA and CDR2 is YNFKEQ. The CDR3 coding sequence is TGTACCAGCAGCCAAGAGAGGCGGGGCGACAATGAGCAGTTCTTC. Encoded protein: CTSSQERRGDNEQFF.

The rearrangement joins TRBV20-1 to TRBJ2-1; D may match TRBD1 or TRBD2 (6 bases each). The end of the DNA fits TRBJ2-7 better, so the J call may be wrong. Germline loops: CDR1 DFQATT, CDR2 SNEGSKA (reference sequence). The CDR3 runs to 16 residues. The CDR3 protein is CSARDMGGHSYNEQYF. In DNA, the CDR3 is TGCAGTGCTAGAGATATGGGGGGCCACTCCTACAATGAGCAGTACTTC.

In DNA, the CDR3 is TGCAGTGCTAGAGATGAGGGCGGCGATGGCTACACCTTC. It is translated as CSARDEGGDGYTF. The chain couples TRBV20-1 to TRBJ1-2; D is unresolved. V was clipped by 0 bases and J by 6 bases, with 11 bases between them. The germline V gene encodes CDR1 DFQATT and CDR2 SNEGSKA (reference sequence). This CDR3 has 13 amino acids.

This clonotype was seen more than once but under ten times. The V and J genes are TRBV20-1 and TRBJ2-3; D uncertain. The CDR3 loop spans 14 amino acids. Germline CDR1 reads DFQATT; CDR2 reads SNEGSKA (reference sequence). The V end lost 0 bases, the J end lost 4 bases, and 11 bases lay between the germline ends. DNA of the CDR3: TGCAGTGCTAGAGAGCCTAGAGTCCCAGATACGCAGTATTTT. Its protein is CSAREPRVPDTQYF.

This clonotype was seen a few times. The genes are TRBV27 and TRBJ2-1; D is possibly TRBD1 (5 bases). Between the trimmed V and J ends, which lost 5 bases and 5 bases, there was a span of 10 bases. The CDR3 spans 13 residues. Looked up from germline, CDR1 is MNHEY and CDR2 is SMNVEV (reference sequence). The CDR3 coding sequence is TGTGCCAGCAGTCGGGCGGACAACAATGAGCAGTTCTTC. Translating it yields CASSRADNNEQFF.

The rearrangement joins TRBV28 to TRBJ2-1, with TRBD2 identical over 9 bases. From germline, CDR1 is MDHEN and CDR2 SYDVKM. J lost 8 bases, V lost 1 base, and 6 bases had no gene match. CDR3 length: 15 residues. CDR3 nucleotides: TGTGCCAGCAGTTTATTGCAACTAGCGGGCCATGAGCAGTTCTTC. Protein: CASSLLQLAGHEQFF.